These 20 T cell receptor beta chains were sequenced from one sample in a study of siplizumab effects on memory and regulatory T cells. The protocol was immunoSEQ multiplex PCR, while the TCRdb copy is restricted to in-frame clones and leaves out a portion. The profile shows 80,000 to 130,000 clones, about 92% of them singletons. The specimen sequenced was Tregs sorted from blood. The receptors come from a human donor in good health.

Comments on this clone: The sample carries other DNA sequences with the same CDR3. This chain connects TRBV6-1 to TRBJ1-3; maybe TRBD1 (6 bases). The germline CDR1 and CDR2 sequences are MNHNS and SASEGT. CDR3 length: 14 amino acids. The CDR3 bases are TGTGCTACAGAGACAGGAGACTCTGGAAACACCATATATTTT. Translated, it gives CATETGDSGNTIYF.

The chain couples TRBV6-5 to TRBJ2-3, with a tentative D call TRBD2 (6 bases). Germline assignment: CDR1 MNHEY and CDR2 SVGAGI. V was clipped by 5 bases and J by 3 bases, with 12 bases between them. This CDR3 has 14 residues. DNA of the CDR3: TGTGCCAGCAGTCCGAGACGGGAGACAGATACGCAGTATTTT. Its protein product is CASSPRRETDTQYF.

CDR3 sequence (DNA): TGTGCCAGCAGTCCTTGGATGAAAATAGCGGGAGTGGGGGAGACCCAGTACTTC. The encoded protein is CASSPWMKIAGVGETQYF. The V gene is TRBV28, the J gene TRBJ2-5, with 9 bases matching TRBD2. The trim removed 5 bases at V and 5 bases at J, leaving 18 bases unmatched. CDR3 size: 18 residues. Germline V gene data show CDR1 as MDHEN and CDR2 as SYDVKM.

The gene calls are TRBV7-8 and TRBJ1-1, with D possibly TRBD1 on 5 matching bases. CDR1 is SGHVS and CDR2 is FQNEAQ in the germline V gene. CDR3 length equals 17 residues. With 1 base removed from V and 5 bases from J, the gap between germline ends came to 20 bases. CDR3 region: CASSLGLFRGRRTEAFF. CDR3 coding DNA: TGTGCCAGCAGCTTAGGTTTATTTCGGGGGAGGCGGACTGAAGCTTTCTTT.

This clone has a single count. CDR3 nucleotides: TGTGCCAGTGGACAGGAGCTGGTTTATGGCTACACCTTC. Translated, it gives CASGQELVYGYTF. V and J are TRBV19 and TRBJ1-2; 7 bases align to TRBD1. The CDR3 loop spans 13 amino acids. V trimming: 8 bases; J trimming: 5 bases; junction bases outside the gene matches: 8. Germline CDR1 is LNHDA and CDR2 is SQIVND (reference sequence).

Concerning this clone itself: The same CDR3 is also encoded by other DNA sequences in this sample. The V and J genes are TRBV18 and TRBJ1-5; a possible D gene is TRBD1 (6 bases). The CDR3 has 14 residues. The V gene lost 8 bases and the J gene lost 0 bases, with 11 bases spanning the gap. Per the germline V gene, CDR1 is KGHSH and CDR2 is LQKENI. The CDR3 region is CASSPGDSNQPQHF. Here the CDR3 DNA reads TGTGCCAGCAGCCCAGGGGATAGCAATCAGCCCCAGCATTTT.

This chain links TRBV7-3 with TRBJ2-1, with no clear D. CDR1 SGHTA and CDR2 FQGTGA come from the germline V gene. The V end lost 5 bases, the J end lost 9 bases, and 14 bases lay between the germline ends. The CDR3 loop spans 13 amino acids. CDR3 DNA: TGTGCCAGCAGCCCCATGACTGGCCTTGAGCAGTTCTTC. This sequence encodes CASSPMTGLEQFF.

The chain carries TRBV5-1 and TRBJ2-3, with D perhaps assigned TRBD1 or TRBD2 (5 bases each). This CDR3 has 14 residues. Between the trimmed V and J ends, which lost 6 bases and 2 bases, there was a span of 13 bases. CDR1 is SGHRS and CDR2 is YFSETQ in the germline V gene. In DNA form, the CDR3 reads TGCGCCAGCACCTCCGGTGGGACCACAGATACGCAGTATTTT. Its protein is CASTSGGTTDTQYF. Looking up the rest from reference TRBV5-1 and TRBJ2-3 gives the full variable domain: KAGVTQTPRYLIKTRGQQVTLSCSPISGHRSVSWYQQTPGQGLQFLFEYFSETQRNKGNFPGRFSGRQFSNSRSEMNVSTLELGDSALYLCASTSGGTTDTQYFGPGTRLTVL.

The CDR3 protein is CAGSHSGSTDTQYF. The CDR3 DNA follows: TGTGCCGGCTCCCATTCGGGCTCCACAGATACGCAGTATTTT. The chain joins TRBV6-1 to TRBJ2-3; D is unclear. The CDR3 extends over 14 amino acids. V gave up 11 bases and J gave up 2 bases, with 17 bases separating them. Germline assignment: CDR1 MNHNS and CDR2 SASEGT.

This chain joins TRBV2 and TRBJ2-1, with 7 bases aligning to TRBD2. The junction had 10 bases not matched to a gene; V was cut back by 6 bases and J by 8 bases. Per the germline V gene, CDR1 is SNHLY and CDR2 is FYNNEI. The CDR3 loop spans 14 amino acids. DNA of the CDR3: TGTGCCAGCAGACTACTAGCGAGTGGTCATGAGCAGTTCTTC. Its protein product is CASRLLASGHEQFF.

The CDR3 DNA reads as TGTGCCAGTTCAGAGAACACTGAAGCTTTCTTT. Translated: CASSENTEAFF. This chain uses TRBV6-6 with TRBJ1-1; D not certain. This CDR3 spans 11 amino acids. Germline loops: CDR1 MNHNY, CDR2 SVGAGI (reference sequence). With 9 bases removed from V and 1 base from J, the gap between germline ends came to 6 bases.

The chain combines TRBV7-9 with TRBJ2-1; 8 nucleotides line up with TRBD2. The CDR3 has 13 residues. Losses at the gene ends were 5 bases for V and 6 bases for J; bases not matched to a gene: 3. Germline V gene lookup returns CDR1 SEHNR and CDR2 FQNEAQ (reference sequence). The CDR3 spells CASSRGLVNEQFF. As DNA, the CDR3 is TGTGCCAGCAGCAGGGGACTAGTCAATGAGCAGTTCTTC.

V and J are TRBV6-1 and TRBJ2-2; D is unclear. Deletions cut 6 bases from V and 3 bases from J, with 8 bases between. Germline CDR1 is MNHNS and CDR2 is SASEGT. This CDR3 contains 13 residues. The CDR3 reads CASRPTYTGELFF. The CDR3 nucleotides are TGTGCCAGCAGGCCCACATACACCGGGGAGCTGTTTTTT.

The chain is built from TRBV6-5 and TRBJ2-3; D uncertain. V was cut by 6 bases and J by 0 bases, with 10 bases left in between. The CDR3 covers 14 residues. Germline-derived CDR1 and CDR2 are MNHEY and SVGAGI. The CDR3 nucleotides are TGTGCCAGCAGATATGGAATAAGCACAGATACGCAGTATTTT. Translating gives CASRYGISTDTQYF.

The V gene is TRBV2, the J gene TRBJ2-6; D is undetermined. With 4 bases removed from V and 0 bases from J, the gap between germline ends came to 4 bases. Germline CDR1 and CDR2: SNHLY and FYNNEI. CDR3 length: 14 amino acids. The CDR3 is CASSVSSGANVLTF. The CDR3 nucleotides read TGTGCCAGCAGTGTCAGCTCTGGGGCCAACGTCCTGACTTTC.

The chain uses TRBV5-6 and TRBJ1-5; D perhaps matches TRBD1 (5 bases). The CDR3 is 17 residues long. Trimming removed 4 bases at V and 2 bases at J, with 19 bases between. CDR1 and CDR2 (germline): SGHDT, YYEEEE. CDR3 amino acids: CASSTLGGSAGNQPQHF. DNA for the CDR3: TGTGCCAGCAGCACCCTGGGGGGGTCAGCGGGCAATCAGCCCCAGCATTTT.

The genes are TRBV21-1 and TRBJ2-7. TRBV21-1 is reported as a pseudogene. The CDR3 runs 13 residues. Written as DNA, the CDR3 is TGTGCCAGCAGCAAAGGGGTAAAGGGTGCGCAGTACTTC. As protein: CASSKGVKGAQYF.

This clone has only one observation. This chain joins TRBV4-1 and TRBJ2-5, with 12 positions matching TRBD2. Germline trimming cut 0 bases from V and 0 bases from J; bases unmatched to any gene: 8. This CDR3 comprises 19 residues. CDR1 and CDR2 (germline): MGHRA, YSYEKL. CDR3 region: CASSQEARGLAGYQETQYF. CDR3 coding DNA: TGCGCCAGCAGCCAAGAGGCGCGGGGACTAGCGGGTTACCAAGAGACCCAGTACTTC.

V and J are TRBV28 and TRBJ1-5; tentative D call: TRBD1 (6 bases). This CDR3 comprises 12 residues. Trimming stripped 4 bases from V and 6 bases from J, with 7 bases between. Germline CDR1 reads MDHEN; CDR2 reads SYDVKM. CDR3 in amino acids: CASSSGAQPQHF. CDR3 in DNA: TGTGCCAGCAGTTCAGGGGCTCAGCCCCAGCATTTT.

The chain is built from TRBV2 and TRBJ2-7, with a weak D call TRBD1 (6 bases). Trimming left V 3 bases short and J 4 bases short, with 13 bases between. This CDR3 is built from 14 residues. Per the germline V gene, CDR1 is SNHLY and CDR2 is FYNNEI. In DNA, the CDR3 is TGTGCCAGCAGTGAGGGGACACGGGTATACGAGCAGTACTTC. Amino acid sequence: CASSEGTRVYEQYF.